The 11 T cell receptor beta chains below come from one sample, sequenced in a study of T cells in Graves' hyperthyroidism and ophthalmopathy. There were TCR beta CDR3 regions amplified from RNA transcripts. Researchers ran a first-round RT-PCR on the TCR CDR3 using the HTBI primer set. TCRdb independently ran MiXCR on the multiplex PCR reads; one entry per CDR3 protein. The sample has roughly 330,000 distinct CDR3 sequences, 16% seen once. The sample comprised blood. The receptors shown here come from a man aged 30 to 39 with Graves' hyperthyroidism.

The rearrangement uses TRBV29-1 and TRBJ2-3, with D unresolved. Trimming took off 4 bases at V and 6 bases at J, with 17 bases between the two ends. The CDR3 has 14 residues. Germline CDR1 is SQVTM and CDR2 is ANQGSEA. The CDR3 bases are TGCAGCGTTGTGATAATAGTAGCTGCGGATACGCAGTATTTT. Amino acids: CSVVIIVAADTQYF.

This clonotype was seen ten or more times. The chain recombines TRBV29-1 with TRBJ2-1; D is perhaps TRBD1 (5 bases). The CDR3 has 12 residues. Germline-derived CDR1 and CDR2 are SQVTM and ANQGSEA. The V end lost 7 bases, the J end lost 8 bases, and 15 bases lay between the germline ends. This CDR3 reads CSGSTGGHEQFF. CDR3 in DNA: TGCAGCGGCTCAACAGGCGGCCATGAGCAGTTCTTC.

This clonotype was counted many times. V gene TRBV11-2 combines with J gene TRBJ1-3; D is unresolved. CDR1 and CDR2 (germline): SGHAT, FQNNGV. Trimming took 1 base from V and 4 from J, leaving 5 bases between them. The CDR3 runs to 13 residues. For the CDR3, the DNA is TGTGCCAGCAGCTTAGGCGCCGGAAACACCATATATTTT. Encoded protein: CASSLGAGNTIYF. Together with reference TRBV11-2 and TRBJ1-3, the CDR3 gives the full variable domain: EAGVAQSPRYKIIEKRQSVAFWCNPISGHATLYWYQQILGQGPKLLIQFQNNGVVDDSQLPKDRFSAERLKGVDSTLKIQPAKLEDSAVYLCASSLGAGNTIYFGEGSWLTVV.

Ten or more counts support this clonotype. V usage is TRBV20-1 and J usage is TRBJ1-4, with D possibly TRBD1 on 6 matching bases. Germline lookup yields CDR1 DFQATT and CDR2 SNEGSKA (reference sequence). The CDR3 contains 15 residues. V shed 6 bases and J shed 5 bases, with 19 bases lying between them. DNA for the CDR3: TGCAGTGCAAGGCTGAGGGGGGGCGCAAATGAAAAACTGTTTTTT. Protein product: CSARLRGGANEKLFF.

This clonotype was seen repeatedly, ten times or more. V and J are TRBV2 and TRBJ2-2; 8 bases line up with TRBD1. V shed 7 bases, J shed 3 bases, and the junction held 7 bases outside the gene matches. Germline V gene data show CDR1 as SNHLY and CDR2 as FYNNEI. The CDR3 covers 15 residues. CDR3 sequence reads: CASIADRADTGELFF. CDR3 DNA sequence: TGTGCCAGCATAGCGGACAGGGCGGACACCGGGGAGCTGTTTTTT.

In its sample, this clonotype was seen many times. V gene TRBV11-3 combines with J gene TRBJ2-2, with 8 bases that match TRBD2. Germline-derived CDR1 and CDR2 are SGHNT and YENEEA. V lost 4 bases, J lost 5 bases, and 6 bases stayed unmatched. The CDR3 runs to 15 residues. This chain's CDR3 is CASSWGRGGTGELFF. The CDR3 DNA follows: TGTGCCAGCAGCTGGGGCCGGGGGGGGACCGGGGAGCTGTTTTTT.

This rearrangement joins TRBV7-9 to TRBJ2-7; possibly TRBD1 or TRBD2 for D (6 bases each). The length of the CDR3 is 16 residues. The V gene's germline CDR1 is SEHNR and CDR2 FQNEAQ (reference sequence). Trimming took 5 bases from V and 4 from J, leaving 21 bases between them. CDR3 loop: CASSPERGAAHYEQYF. CDR3 in DNA: TGTGCCAGCAGCCCCGAAAGGGGGGCTGCCCATTACGAGCAGTACTTC.

The sample holds many counts of this clonotype. The chain is built from TRBV30 and TRBJ1-2; no clear D gene. Germline values: CDR1 GTSNPN, CDR2 SVGIG (reference sequence). The CDR3 consists of 14 residues. With 5 bases removed from V and 0 bases from J, the gap between germline ends came to 13 bases. This CDR3 reads CAWGQDGSNYGYTF. CDR3 sequence (DNA): TGTGCCTGGGGGCAGGACGGCTCTAACTATGGCTACACCTTC.

The CDR3 is CASSLANAEYEQYF. Here the CDR3 DNA reads TGCGCCAGCAGCTTGGCCAATGCTGAATACGAGCAGTACTTC. The chain recombines TRBV5-1 with TRBJ2-7; D is uncertain. Deletions cut 0 bases from V and 4 bases from J, with 11 bases between. Germline CDR1 and CDR2: SGHRS and YFSETQ. The CDR3 totals 14 residues.

J is TRBJ1-2 and V is TRBV7-2; TRBD1 agrees at 7 bases. CDR1 is SGHTA, CDR2 FQGNSA, per germline. The CDR3 extends over 14 amino acids. The J segment lost 6 bases and the V segment lost 5 bases, leaving 9 bases of the junction unmatched. This CDR3 is CASSPRGLLDGYTF. The CDR3 bases are TGTGCCAGCAGCCCGAGGGGGCTCCTTGATGGCTACACCTTC.

This clonotype was seen a few times. The chain links TRBV18 to TRBJ1-2; the D is unclear. With 3 bases removed from V and 6 bases from J, the gap between germline ends came to 11 bases. The germline V gene has CDR1 KGHSH and CDR2 LQKENI. The CDR3 loop spans 13 amino acids. CDR3 sequence (DNA): TGTGCCAGCTCACCCCTTGAAAGGGATGGCTACACCTTC. It specifies CASSPLERDGYTF.